This TCR beta chain is drawn from a study of blood T cells in healthy people across ages. General study points: It was not possible, with unsorted PBMCs, to conclusively compare naive and antigen-experienced cells. Percentage of naive T cells showed a strong correlation with TCR beta diversity. Expanded clonotype changes were possibly confounded by unknown donor CMV status.

It was with a sample-barcoded 5' primer and a J-beta primer mix that a second PCR of roughly 7 to 12 cycles was run. From the 5' RACE reads, TCRdb called clonotypes with MiXCR, one entry per CDR3 protein. The sample consists of roughly 1,000,000 distinct CDR3 sequences, 25% of them appearing once. Peripheral blood was drawn, approximately 9.4 milliliters per donor. CDR1 and CDR2 from the germline V gene are SGDLS and YYNGEE. The CDR3 covers 15 residues. Concerning this clonotype itself: Its target is not known.

The same data also went into a second study, on T cells of mothers and their children.

Specimen: blood. The clonotype was recovered from a girl under 10 years old in good health. J is TRBJ2-5 and V is TRBV9; 9 bases align to TRBD2. The end of the DNA aligns better with TRBJ2-1, so the J call may be wrong. DNA for the CDR3: TGTGCCAGCAGCGTAGGCGGGGGGGTTCGAAATGAGCAGTTCTTC. It encodes CASSVGGGVRNEQFF.